The 17 T cell receptor beta chains below were found in one sample sequenced in a study of PD-1 blockade in classical Hodgkin lymphoma. Produced via immunoSEQ multiplex PCR; TCRdb's table is partial and in-frame only. The sample carries some 10,000 clones, roughly 83% recorded once. Time point noted: cycle 4 day 1 (C4D1), after six to seven weeks of nivolumab. Autologous stem cell transplantation was followed by relapse in every patient, and brentuximab vedotin exposure varied. CD4+ T cells were purified from thawed PBMCs by negative selection. The sample here was CD4+ T cells from blood, taken before the fourth cycle of nivolumab. The origin of the receptors is a human donor with classical Hodgkin lymphoma.

The V and J genes are TRBV27 and TRBJ2-3; 16 bases are shared with TRBD2. Germline-derived CDR1 and CDR2 are MNHEY and SMNVEV (reference sequence). The CDR3 is 15 residues long. V lost 5 bases, J lost 10 bases, and 6 bases stayed unmatched. CDR3 in amino acids: CASSRPGTSGGAQYF. In nucleotides, the CDR3 is TGTGCCAGCAGTCGCCCCGGGACTAGCGGGGGGGCGCAGTATTTT.

The genes are TRBV28 and TRBJ2-7; 12 bases map to TRBD2. Germline lookup yields CDR1 MDHEN and CDR2 SYDVKM. Losses at the gene ends were 5 bases for V and 4 bases for J; bases not matched to a gene: 9. The CDR3 length is 16 residues. In nucleotides, the CDR3 is TGTGCCAGCAGTATTTCGACTAGCGGGGGATCATACGAGCAGTACTTC. Protein sequence: CASSISTSGGSYEQYF.

The CDR3 loop reads CASSRWASTDTQYF. CDR3 DNA: TGTGCCAGTAGCCGATGGGCGAGCACAGATACGCAGTATTTT. The V and J genes are TRBV19 and TRBJ2-3; D not certain. This CDR3 is built from 14 residues. Trimming cost V 6 bases and J 0 bases, with 10 bases left between them. The germline V gene has CDR1 LNHDA and CDR2 SQIVND (reference sequence).

The chain is built from TRBV7-3 and TRBJ2-1, with 8 positions matching TRBD2. The CDR3 spans 15 residues. Germline lookup yields CDR1 SGHTA and CDR2 FQGTGA. V lost 5 bases to trimming and J lost 6 bases; unmatched junction nucleotides: 9. The CDR3: CASSPSGGQFNEQFF. The DNA for the CDR3 is TGTGCCAGCAGCCCATCGGGGGGGCAGTTCAATGAGCAGTTCTTC. The variable domain in full, completed from reference TRBV7-3 and TRBJ2-1, reads GAGVSQTPSNKVTEKGKYVELRCDPISGHTALYWYRQSLGQGPEFLIYFQGTGAADDSGLPNDRFFAVRPEGSVSTLKIQRTERGDSAVYLCASSPSGGQFNEQFFGPGTRLTVL.

This clone appeared once. The chain has TRBV15 and TRBJ1-2; weak D call: TRBD1 (5 bases). CDR3 size: 15 residues. V was shortened by 1 base and J by 4 bases, with 13 bases between the two germline ends. Germline CDR1 is LNHNV and CDR2 is YYDKDF (reference sequence). The CDR3 loop reads CATSRVGGVGYGYTF. The CDR3 bases are TGTGCCACCAGCAGAGTAGGAGGGGTGGGCTATGGCTACACCTTC.

The chain has TRBV30 and TRBJ2-3, with 12 bases identical to TRBD2. The CDR3 sequence is 14 residues long. In germline, CDR1 is GTSNPN, CDR2 SVGIG (reference sequence). After removal of 8 bases from V and 1 base from J, the junction contained 4 bases not matched to a gene. The CDR3: CALRTSGGTDTQYF. In DNA, the CDR3 is TGTGCCCTCAGGACTAGCGGGGGCACAGATACGCAGTATTTT.

There are a few counts of this clone. J is TRBJ2-7 and V is TRBV23-1; TRBD2 might be the D (5 bases). TRBV23-1 has ORF status, its function being uncertain. The V gene lost 6 bases and the J gene lost 5 bases, with 17 bases spanning the gap. The CDR3 is 14 residues long. This chain's CDR3 is CASRFESVRDEQYF. DNA of the CDR3: TGCGCCAGCAGATTCGAATCGGTGAGGGACGAGCAGTACTTC.

The rearrangement joins TRBV7-2 to TRBJ2-1; 8 bases match TRBD2. The CDR3 is 15 residues long. Per germline, CDR1 SGHTA and CDR2 FQGNSA. V trimming: 5 bases; J trimming: 1 base; junction bases outside the gene matches: 4. The CDR3 DNA follows: TGTGCCAGCAGCCACGGGGGGGCTTCCTACAATGAGCAGTTCTTC. This encodes CASSHGGASYNEQFF.

The chain joins TRBV7-6 to TRBJ1-1; D is ambiguous. V dropped 0 bases and J dropped 3 bases, with 11 bases sitting between them. The CDR3 is 15 amino acids. Germline values: CDR1 SGHVS, CDR2 FNYEAQ. The CDR3 coding sequence is TGTGCCAGCAGCTTAGCTGCCTGGCGGGACACTGAAGCTTTCTTT. Protein: CASSLAAWRDTEAFF.

This sequence joins TRBV30 and TRBJ1-2; D uncertain. Deletions cut 2 bases from V and 5 bases from J, with 12 bases between. This CDR3 is 13 amino acids long. CDR1 and CDR2 from the germline V gene are GTSNPN and SVGIG (reference sequence). The CDR3 spells CAWSRTDQYGYTF. The CDR3 DNA reads as TGTGCCTGGAGTCGTACGGACCAATATGGCTACACCTTC.

The rearrangement links TRBV4-3 to TRBJ2-1, with 10 bases identical to TRBD2. CDR1 is LGHNA, CDR2 YSLEER, per germline. There are 17 residues in the CDR3. V gave up 0 bases and J gave up 4 bases; unmatched junction bases: 6. DNA for the CDR3: TGCGCCAGCAGCCAAGAGTCCCGGACTAGCGGTTACAATGAGCAGTTCTTC. It encodes CASSQESRTSGYNEQFF.

The chain couples TRBV28 to TRBJ1-2, with D hard to call. The ends were cut back, 2 bases at V and 4 bases at J, with 5 bases in the middle. The CDR3 runs to 12 residues. Per the germline V gene, CDR1 is MDHEN and CDR2 is SYDVKM. The CDR3 DNA follows: TGTGCCAGCAGTTTAGCAGGCTATGGCTACACCTTC. Translating gives CASSLAGYGYTF.

This chain connects TRBV28 to TRBJ2-3, with TRBD1 matching 7 bases. The germline V gene has CDR1 MDHEN and CDR2 SYDVKM. Germline trimming cut 6 bases from V and 5 bases from J; bases unmatched to any gene: 11. There are 15 residues in the CDR3. The CDR3 DNA reads as TGTGCCAGCAGGCCCGGGACAGATACGATAGATACGCAGTATTTT. Its translation is CASRPGTDTIDTQYF.

The chain links TRBV20-1 to TRBJ2-7; D unresolved. Trimming left V 1 base short and J 3 bases short, with 4 bases between. CDR3 length: 11 amino acids. CDR1 and CDR2 (germline): DFQATT, SNEGSKA (reference sequence). The CDR3 spells CSARVNYEQYF. The CDR3 nucleotides read TGCAGTGCTAGAGTCAACTACGAGCAGTACTTC.

This clone was seen a few times. The rearrangement links TRBV7-9 to TRBJ2-3; 8 bases line up with TRBD2. The CDR3 loop spans 15 amino acids. With V trimmed by 5 bases and J by 4 bases, 8 bases remained unmatched. CDR1 SEHNR and CDR2 FQNEAQ come from the germline V gene (reference sequence). CDR3 in DNA: TGTGCCAGCAGCCCCGGTTGGCGGGAGGCAGATACGCAGTATTTT. Protein: CASSPGWREADTQYF.

This clone was picked up a small number of times. The V gene is TRBV30, the J gene TRBJ1-6; possibly TRBD1 for D (6 bases). Looked up from germline, CDR1 is GTSNPN and CDR2 is SVGIG (reference sequence). Trimming removed 2 bases at V and 10 bases at J, with 18 bases between. The CDR3 length is 15 residues. CDR3 DNA: TGTGCCTGGAGTTTGCCTCAGGGGCGGGGGTCACCCCTCCACTTT. The encoded protein is CAWSLPQGRGSPLHF.

The chain has TRBV6-5 and TRBJ1-1; 8 bases line up with TRBD1. Germline V gene lookup returns CDR1 MNHEY and CDR2 SVGAGI. Trimming cost V 1 base and J 10 bases; bases outside gene matches: 8. This CDR3 has 14 residues. CDR3 region: CASSYFGQGRGAFF. The CDR3 DNA is TGTGCCAGCAGTTACTTCGGACAGGGCCGGGGAGCTTTCTTT.